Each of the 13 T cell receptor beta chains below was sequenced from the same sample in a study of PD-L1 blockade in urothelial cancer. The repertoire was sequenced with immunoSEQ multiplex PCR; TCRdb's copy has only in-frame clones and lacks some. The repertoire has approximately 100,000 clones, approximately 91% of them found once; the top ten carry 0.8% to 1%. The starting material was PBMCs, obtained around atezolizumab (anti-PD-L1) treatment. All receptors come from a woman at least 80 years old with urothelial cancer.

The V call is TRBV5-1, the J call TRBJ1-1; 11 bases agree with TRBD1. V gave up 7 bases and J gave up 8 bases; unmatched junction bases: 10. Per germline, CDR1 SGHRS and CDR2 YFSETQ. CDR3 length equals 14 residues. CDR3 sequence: CASFPGQGAREAFF. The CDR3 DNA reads TGCGCCAGCTTCCCCGGACAGGGGGCACGGGAAGCTTTCTTT.

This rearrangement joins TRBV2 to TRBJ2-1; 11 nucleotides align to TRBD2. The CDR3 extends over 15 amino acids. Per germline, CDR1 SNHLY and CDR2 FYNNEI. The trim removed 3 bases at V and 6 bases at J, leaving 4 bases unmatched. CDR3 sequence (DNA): TGTGCCAGCAGTGAGGGGCTAGCGGGGGGCAATGAGCAGTTCTTC. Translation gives CASSEGLAGGNEQFF.

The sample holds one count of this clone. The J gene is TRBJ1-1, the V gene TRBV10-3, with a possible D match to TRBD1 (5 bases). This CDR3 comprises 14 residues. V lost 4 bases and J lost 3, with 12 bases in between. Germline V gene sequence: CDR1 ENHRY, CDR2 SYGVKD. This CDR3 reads CAISARERDTEAFF. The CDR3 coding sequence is TGTGCCATCAGTGCCAGGGAAAGGGACACTGAAGCTTTCTTT.

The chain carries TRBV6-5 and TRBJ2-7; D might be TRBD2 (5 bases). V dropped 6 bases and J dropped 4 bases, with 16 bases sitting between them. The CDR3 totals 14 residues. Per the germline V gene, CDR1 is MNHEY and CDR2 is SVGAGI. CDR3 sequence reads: CASRPPGRPYEQYF. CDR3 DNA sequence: TGTGCCAGCAGGCCGCCGGGGAGACCTTACGAGCAGTACTTC.

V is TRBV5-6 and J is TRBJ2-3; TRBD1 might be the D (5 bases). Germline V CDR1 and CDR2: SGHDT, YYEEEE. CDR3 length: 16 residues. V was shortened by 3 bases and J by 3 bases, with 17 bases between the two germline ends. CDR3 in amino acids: CASSWTRPPGTDTQYF. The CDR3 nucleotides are TGTGCCAGCAGCTGGACGCGTCCGCCAGGGACAGATACGCAGTATTTT.

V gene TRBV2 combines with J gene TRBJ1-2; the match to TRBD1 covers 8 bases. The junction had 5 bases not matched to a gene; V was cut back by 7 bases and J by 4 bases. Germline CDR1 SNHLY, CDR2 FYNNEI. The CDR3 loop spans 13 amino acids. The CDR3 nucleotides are TGTGCCAGCACCCAGGGGGCACTCTATGGCTACACCTTC. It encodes CASTQGALYGYTF.

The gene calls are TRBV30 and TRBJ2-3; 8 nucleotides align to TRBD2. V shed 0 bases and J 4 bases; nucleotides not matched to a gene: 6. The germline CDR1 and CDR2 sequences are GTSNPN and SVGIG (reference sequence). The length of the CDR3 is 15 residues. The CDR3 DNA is TGTGCCTGGAGTGTCCTCGGGAGGGCCCCAGATACGCAGTATTTT. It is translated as CAWSVLGRAPDTQYF.

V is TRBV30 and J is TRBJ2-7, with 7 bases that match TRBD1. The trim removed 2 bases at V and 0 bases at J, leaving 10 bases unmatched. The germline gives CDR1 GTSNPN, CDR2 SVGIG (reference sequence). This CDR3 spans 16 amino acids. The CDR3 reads CAWSPLGTGVSYEQYF. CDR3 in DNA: TGTGCCTGGAGTCCCCTTGGAACAGGGGTCTCCTACGAGCAGTACTTC.

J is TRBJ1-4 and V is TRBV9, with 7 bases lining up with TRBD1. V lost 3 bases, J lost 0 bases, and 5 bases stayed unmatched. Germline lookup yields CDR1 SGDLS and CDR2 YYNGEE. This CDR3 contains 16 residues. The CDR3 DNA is TGTGCCAGCAGCGATCCAGGGGGAGCAACTAATGAAAAACTGTTTTTT. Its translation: CASSDPGGATNEKLFF.

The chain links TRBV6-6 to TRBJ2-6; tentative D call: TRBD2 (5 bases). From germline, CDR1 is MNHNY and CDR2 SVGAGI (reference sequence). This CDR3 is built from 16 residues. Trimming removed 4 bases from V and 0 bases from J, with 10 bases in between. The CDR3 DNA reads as TGTGCCAGCAGTTTCCGGGAATTCTCTGGGGCCAACGTCCTGACTTTC. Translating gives CASSFREFSGANVLTF.

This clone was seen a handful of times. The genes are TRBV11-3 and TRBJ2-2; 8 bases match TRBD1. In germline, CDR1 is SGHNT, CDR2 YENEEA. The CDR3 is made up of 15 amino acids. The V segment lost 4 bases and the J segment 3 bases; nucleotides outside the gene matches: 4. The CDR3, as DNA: TGTGCCAGCAGCTGGGACAGGACGCACACCGGGGAGCTGTTTTTT. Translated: CASSWDRTHTGELFF.

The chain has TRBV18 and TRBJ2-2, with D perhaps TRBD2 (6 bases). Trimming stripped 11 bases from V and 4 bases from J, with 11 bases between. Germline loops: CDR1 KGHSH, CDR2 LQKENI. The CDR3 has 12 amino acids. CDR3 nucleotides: TGTGCCTATCCGGGAGTCACCGGGGAGCTGTTTTTT. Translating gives CAYPGVTGELFF. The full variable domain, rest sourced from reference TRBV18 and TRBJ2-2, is NAGVMQNPRHLVRRRGQEARLRCSPMKGHSHVYWYRQLPEEGLKFMVYLQKENIIDESGMPKERFSAEFPKEGPSILRIQQVVRGDSAAYFCAYPGVTGELFFGEGSRLTVL.

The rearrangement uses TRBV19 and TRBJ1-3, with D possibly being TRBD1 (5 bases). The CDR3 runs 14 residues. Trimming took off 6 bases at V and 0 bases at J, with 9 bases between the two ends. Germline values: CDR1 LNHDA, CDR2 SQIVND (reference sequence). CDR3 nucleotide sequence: TGTGCCAGTAGGGGGCCCTCCTCTGGAAACACCATATATTTT. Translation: CASRGPSSGNTIYF.